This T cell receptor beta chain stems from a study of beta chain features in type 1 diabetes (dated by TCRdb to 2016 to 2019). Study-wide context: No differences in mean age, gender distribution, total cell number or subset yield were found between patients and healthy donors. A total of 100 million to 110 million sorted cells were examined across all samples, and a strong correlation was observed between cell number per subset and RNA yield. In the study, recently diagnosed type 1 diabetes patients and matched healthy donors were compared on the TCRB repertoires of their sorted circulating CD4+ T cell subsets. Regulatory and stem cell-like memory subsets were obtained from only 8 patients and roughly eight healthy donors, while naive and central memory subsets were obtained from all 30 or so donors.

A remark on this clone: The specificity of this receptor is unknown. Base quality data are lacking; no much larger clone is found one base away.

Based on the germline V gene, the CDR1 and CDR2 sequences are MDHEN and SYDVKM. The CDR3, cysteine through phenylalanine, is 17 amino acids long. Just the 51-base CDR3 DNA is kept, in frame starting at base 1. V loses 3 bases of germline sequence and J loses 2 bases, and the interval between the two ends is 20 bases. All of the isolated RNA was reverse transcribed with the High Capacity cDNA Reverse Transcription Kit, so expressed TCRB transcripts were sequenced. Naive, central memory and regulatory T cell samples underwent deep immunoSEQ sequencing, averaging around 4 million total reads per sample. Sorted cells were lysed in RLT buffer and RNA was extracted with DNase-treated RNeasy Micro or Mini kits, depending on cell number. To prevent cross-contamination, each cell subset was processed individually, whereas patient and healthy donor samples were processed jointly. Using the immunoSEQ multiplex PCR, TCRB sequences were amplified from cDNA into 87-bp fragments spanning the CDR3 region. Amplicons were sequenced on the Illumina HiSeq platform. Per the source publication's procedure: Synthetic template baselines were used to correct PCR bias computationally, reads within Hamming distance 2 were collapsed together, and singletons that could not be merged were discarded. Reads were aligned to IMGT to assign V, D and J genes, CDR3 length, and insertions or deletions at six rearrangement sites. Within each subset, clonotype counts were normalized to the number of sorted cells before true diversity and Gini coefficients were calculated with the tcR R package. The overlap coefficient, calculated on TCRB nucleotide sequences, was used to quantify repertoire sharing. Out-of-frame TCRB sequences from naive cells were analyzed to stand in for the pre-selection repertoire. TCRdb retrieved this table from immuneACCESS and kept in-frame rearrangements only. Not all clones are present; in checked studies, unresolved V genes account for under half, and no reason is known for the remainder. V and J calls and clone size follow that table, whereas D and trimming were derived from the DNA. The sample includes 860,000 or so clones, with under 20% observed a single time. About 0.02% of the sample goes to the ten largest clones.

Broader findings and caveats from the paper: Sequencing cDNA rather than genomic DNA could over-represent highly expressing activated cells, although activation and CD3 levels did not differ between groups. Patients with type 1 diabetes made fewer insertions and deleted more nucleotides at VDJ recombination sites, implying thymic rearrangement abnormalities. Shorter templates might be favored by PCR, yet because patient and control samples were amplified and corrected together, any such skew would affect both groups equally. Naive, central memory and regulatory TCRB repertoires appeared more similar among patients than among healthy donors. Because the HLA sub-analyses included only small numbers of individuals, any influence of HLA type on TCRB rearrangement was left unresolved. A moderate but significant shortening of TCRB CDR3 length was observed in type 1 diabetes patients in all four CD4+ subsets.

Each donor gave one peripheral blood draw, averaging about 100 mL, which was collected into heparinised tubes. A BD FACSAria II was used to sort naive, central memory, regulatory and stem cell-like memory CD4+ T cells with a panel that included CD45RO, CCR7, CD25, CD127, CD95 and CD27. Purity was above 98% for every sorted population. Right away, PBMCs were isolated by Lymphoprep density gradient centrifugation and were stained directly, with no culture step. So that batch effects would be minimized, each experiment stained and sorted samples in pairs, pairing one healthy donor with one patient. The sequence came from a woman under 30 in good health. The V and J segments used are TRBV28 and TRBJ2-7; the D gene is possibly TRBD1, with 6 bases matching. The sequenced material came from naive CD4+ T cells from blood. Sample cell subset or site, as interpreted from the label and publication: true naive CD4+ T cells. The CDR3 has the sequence CASSFFQGKDLAYEQYF. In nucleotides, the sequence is TGTGCCAGCAGTTTTTTCCAGGGGAAGGATCTGGCCTACGAGCAGTACTTC.